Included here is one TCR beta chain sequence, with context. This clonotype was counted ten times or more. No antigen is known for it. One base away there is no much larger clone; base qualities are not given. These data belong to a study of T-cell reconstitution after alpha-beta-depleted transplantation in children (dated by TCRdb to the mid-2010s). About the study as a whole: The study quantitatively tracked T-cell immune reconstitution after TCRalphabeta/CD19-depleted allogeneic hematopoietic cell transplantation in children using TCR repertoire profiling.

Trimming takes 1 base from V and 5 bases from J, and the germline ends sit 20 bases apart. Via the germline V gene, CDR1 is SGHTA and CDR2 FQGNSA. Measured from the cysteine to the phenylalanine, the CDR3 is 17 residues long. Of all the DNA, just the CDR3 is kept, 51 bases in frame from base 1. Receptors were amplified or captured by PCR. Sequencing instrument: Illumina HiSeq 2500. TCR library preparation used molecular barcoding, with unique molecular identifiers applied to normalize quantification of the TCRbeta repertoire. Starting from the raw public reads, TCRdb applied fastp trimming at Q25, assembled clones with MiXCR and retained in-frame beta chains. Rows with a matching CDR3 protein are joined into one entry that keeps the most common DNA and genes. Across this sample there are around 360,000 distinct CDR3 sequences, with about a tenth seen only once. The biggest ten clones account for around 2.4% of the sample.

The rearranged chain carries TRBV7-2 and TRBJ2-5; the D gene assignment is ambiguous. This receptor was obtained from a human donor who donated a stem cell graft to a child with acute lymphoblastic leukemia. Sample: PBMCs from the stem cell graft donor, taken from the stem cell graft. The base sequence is TGTGCCAGCAGCTTAGGTGGTGGTCTTCCTTTGCGGGAGACCCAGTACTTC. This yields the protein CASSLGGGLPLRETQYF.